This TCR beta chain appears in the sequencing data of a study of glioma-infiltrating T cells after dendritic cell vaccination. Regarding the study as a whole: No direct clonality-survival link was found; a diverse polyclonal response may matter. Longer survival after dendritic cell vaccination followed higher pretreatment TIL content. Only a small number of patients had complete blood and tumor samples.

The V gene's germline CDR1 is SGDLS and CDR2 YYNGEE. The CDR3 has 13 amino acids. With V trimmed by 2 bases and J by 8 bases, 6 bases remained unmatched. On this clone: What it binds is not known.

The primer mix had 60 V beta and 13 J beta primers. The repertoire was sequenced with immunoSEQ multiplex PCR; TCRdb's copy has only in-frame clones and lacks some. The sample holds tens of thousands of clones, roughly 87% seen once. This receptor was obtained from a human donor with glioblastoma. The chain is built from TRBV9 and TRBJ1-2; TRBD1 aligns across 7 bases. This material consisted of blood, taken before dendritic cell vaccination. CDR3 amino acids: CASSVGQREGYTF. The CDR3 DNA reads TGTGCCAGCAGCGTGGGACAGCGTGAGGGCTACACCTTC.